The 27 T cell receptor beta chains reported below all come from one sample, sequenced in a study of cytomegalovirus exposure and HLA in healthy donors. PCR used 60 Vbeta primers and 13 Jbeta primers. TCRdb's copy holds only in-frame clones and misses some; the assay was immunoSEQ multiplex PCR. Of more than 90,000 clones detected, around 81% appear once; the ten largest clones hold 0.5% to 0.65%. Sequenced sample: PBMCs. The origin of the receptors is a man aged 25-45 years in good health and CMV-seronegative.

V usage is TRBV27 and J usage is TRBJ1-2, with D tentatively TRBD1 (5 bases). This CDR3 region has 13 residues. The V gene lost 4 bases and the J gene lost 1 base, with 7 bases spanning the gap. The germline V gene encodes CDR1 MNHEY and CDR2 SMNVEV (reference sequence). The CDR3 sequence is CASSSQGNYGYTF. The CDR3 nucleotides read TGTGCCAGCAGTTCCCAGGGTAACTATGGCTACACCTTC.

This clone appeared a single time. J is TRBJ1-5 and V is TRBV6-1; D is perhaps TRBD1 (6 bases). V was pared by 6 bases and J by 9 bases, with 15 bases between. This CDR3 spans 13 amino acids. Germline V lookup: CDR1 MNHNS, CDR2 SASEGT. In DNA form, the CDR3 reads TGTGCCAGCAGATCACAGGGTTATGGGCCCCAGCATTTT. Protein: CASRSQGYGPQHF.

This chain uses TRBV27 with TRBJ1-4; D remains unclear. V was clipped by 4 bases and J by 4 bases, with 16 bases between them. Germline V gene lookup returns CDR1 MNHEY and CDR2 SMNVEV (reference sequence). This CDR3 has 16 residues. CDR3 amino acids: CASSSPLGDGNEKLFF. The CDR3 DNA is TGTGCCAGCAGTTCCCCTCTCGGGGATGGTAATGAAAAACTGTTTTTT. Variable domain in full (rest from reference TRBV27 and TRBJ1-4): EAQVTQNPRYLITVTGKKLTVTCSQNMNHEYMSWYRQDPGLGLRQIYYSMNVEVTDKGDVPEGYKVSRKEKRNFPLILESPSPNQTSLYFCASSSPLGDGNEKLFFGSGTQLSVL.

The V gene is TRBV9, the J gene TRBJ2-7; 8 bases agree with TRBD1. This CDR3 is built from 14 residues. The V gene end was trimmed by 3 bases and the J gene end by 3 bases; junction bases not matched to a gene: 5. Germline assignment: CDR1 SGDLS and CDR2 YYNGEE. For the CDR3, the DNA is TGTGCCAGCAGCGCCGGGACAGGTGGCTACGAGCAGTACTTC. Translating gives CASSAGTGGYEQYF.

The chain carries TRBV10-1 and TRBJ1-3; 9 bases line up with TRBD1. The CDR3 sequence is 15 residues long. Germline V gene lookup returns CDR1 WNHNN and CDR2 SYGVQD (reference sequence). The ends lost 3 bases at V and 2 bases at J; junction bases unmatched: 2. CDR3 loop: CASSDWDRAGNTIYF. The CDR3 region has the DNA TGCGCCAGCAGTGACTGGGACAGGGCTGGAAACACCATATATTTT.

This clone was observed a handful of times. The CDR3 DNA sequence: TGTGCCAGCAGCCCCGGGCCGGAGGGGAACTATGAGCAGTTCTTC. Its protein is CASSPGPEGNYEQFF. V and J are TRBV7-8 and TRBJ2-1, with a possible D match to TRBD2 (6 bases). V dropped 5 bases and J dropped 8 bases, with 19 bases sitting between them. Germline CDR1 SGHVS, CDR2 FQNEAQ. This CDR3 comprises 15 residues.

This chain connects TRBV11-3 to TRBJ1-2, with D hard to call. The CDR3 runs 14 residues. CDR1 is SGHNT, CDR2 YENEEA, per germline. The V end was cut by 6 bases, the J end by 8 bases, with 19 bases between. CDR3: CASSPTKALLGYTF. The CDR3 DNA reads TGTGCCAGCAGTCCAACAAAGGCTTTACTAGGCTACACCTTC.

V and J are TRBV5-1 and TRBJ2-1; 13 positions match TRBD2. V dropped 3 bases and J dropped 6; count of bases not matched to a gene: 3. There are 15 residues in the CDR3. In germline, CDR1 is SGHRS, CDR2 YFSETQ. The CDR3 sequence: CASSWTSGSSNEQFF. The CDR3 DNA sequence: TGCGCCAGCAGCTGGACTAGCGGGAGTTCCAATGAGCAGTTCTTC.

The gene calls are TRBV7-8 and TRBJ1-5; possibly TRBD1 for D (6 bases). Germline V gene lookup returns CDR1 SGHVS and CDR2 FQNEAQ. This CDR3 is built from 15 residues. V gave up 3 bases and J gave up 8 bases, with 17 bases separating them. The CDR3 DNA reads TGTGCCAGCAGCTTTGGCAGGGGCCCGGGGAAGCCCCAGCATTTT. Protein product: CASSFGRGPGKPQHF. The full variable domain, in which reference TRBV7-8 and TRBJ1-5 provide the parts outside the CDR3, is GAGVSQSPRYKVAKRGQDVALRCDPISGHVSLFWYQQALGQGPEFLTYFQNEAQLDKSGLPSDRFFAERPEGSVSTLKIQRTQQEDSAVYLCASSFGRGPGKPQHFGDGTRLSIL.

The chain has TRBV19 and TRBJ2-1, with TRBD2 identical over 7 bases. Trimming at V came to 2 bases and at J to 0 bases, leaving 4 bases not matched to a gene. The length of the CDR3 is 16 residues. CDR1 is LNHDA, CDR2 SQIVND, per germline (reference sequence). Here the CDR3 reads CASSIYLAASYNEQFF. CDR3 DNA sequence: TGTGCCAGTAGTATATATCTAGCGGCCTCCTACAATGAGCAGTTCTTC.

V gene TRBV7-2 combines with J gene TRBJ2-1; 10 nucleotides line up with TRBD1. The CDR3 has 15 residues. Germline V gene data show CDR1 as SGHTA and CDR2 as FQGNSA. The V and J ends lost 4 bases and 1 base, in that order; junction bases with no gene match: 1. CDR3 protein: CASSSDRGSYNEQFF. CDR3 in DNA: TGTGCCAGCAGCTCGGACAGGGGGTCCTACAATGAGCAGTTCTTC.

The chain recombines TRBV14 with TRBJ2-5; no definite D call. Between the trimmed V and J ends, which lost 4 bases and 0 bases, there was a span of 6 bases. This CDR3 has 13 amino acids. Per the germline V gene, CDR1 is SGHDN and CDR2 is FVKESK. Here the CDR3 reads CASSLQNQETQYF. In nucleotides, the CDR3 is TGTGCCAGCAGCCTTCAAAACCAAGAGACCCAGTACTTC. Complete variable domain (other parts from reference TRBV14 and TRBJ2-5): EAGVTQFPSHSVIEKGQTVTLRCDPISGHDNLYWYRRVMGKEIKFLLHFVKESKQDESGMPNNRFLAERTGGTYSTLKVQPAELEDSGVYFCASSLQNQETQYFGPGTRLLVL.

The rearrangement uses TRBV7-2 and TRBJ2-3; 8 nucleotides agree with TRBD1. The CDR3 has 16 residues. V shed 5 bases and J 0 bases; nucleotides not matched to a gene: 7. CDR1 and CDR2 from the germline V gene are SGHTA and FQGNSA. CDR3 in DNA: TGTGCCAGCAGCACGCGAGGGACAGGCAGCACAGATACGCAGTATTTT. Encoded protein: CASSTRGTGSTDTQYF.

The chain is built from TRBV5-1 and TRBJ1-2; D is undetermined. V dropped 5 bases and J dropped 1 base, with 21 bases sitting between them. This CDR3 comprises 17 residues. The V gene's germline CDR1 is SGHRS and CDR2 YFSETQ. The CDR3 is CASRETSGRENNYGYTF. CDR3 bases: TGCGCCAGCAGAGAGACCTCCGGGAGGGAGAATAACTATGGCTACACCTTC. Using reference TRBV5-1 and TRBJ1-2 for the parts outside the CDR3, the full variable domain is KAGVTQTPRYLIKTRGQQVTLSCSPISGHRSVSWYQQTPGQGLQFLFEYFSETQRNKGNFPGRFSGRQFSNSRSEMNVSTLELGDSALYLCASRETSGRENNYGYTFGSGTRLTVV.

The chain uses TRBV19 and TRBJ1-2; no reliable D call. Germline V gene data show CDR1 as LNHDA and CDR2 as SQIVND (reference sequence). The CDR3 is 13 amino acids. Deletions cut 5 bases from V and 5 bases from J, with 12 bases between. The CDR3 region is CASSLDRVYGYTF. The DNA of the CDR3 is TGTGCCAGTAGTCTCGATAGAGTGTATGGCTACACCTTC.

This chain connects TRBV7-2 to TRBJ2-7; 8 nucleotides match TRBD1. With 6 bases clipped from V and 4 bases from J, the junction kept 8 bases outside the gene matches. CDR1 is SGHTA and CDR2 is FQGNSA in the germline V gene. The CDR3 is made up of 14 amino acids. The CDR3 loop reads CASRSRTGPYEQYF. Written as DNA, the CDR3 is TGTGCCAGCAGGAGTCGGACAGGGCCTTACGAGCAGTACTTC.

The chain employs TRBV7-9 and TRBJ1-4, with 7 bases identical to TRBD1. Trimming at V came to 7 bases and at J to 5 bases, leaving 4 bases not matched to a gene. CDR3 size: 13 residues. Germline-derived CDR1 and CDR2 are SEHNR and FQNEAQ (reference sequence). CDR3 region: CASTPGGNEKLFF. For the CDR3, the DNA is TGTGCCAGCACCCCAGGGGGAAATGAAAAACTGTTTTTT.

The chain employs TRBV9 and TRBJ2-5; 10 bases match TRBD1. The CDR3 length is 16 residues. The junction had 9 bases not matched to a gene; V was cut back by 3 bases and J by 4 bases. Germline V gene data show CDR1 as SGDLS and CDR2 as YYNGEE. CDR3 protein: CASSGPGQGGAETQYF. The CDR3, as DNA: TGTGCCAGCAGCGGCCCCGGACAGGGGGGCGCAGAGACCCAGTACTTC. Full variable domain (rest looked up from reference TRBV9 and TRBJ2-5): DSGVTQTPKHLITATGQRVTLRCSPRSGDLSVYWYQQSLDQGLQFLIQYYNGEERAKGNILERFSAQQFPDLHSELNLSSLELGDSALYFCASSGPGQGGAETQYFGPGTRLLVL.

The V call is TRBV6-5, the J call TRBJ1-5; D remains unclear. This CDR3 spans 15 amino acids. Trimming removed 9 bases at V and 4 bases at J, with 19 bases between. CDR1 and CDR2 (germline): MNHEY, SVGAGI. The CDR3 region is CASSLTADPNQPQHF. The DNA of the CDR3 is TGTGCCAGTTCCTTGACCGCGGATCCAAATCAGCCCCAGCATTTT.

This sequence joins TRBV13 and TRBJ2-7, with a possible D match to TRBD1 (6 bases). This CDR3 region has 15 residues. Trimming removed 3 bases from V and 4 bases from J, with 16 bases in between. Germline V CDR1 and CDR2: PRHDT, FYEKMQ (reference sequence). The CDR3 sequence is CASSFSVGASYEQYF. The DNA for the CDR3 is TGTGCCAGCAGCTTTTCCGTGGGGGCTTCGTACGAGCAGTACTTC.

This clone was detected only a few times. CDR3 amino acids: CASSPKSGSYEQYV. In DNA, the CDR3 is TGTGCCAGCAGCCCCAAGTCCGGGTCCTACGAGCAGTACGTC. The V and J genes are TRBV5-4 and TRBJ2-7; unclear D gene. The length of the CDR3 is 14 residues. Germline V gene data show CDR1 as SGHNT and CDR2 as YYREEE (reference sequence). V was clipped by 4 bases and J by 1 base, with 12 bases between them.

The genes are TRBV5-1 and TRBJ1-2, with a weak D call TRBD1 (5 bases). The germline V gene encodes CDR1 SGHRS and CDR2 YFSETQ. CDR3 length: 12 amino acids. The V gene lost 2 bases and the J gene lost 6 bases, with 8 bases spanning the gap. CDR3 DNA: TGCGCCAGCAGCTTAGAAGGGGATGGCTACACCTTC. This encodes CASSLEGDGYTF.

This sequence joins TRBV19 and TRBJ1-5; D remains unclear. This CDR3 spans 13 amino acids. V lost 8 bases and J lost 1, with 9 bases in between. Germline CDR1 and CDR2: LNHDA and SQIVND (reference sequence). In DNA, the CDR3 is TGTGCCAGTCAAAGGGAGAGCAATCAGCCCCAGCATTTT. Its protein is CASQRESNQPQHF.

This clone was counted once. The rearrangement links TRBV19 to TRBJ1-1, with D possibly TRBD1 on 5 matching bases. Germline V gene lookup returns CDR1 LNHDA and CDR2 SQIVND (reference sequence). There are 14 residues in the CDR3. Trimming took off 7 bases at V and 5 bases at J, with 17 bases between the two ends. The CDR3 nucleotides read TGTGCCAGTACCCCCAGGGCAGGGAGGACTGAAGCTTTCTTT. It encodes CASTPRAGRTEAFF.

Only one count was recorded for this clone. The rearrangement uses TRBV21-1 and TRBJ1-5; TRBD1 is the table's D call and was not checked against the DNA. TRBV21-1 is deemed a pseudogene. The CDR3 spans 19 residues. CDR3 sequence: CASSRPGQGAKRSNQPQHF. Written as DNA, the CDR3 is TGTGCCAGCAGCAGGCCGGGACAGGGGGCAAAAAGGAGCAATCAGCCCCAGCATTTT.

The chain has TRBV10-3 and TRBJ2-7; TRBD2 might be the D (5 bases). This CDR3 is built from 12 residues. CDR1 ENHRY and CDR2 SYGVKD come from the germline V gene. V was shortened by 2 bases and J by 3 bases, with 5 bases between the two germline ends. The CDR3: CAISEEGYEQYV. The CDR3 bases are TGTGCCATCAGTGAGGAGGGCTACGAGCAGTACGTC.

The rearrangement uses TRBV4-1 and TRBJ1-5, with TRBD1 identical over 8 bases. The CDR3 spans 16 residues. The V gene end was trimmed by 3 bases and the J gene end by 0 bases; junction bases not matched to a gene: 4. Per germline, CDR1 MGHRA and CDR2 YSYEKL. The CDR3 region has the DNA TGCGCCAGCAGCCACCGGACAGGGAATAGCAATCAGCCCCAGCATTTT. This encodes CASSHRTGNSNQPQHF.